A single sample is the source of the 23 T cell receptor beta chains below, sequenced in a study of T cells in Graves' hyperthyroidism and ophthalmopathy. Amplification yielded TCR beta CDR3 regions, with RNA transcripts as the source. The HTBI primer set was used in a first-round RT-PCR of the TCR CDR3. TCRdb re-called the multiplex PCR reads through MiXCR, storing one row per CDR3 protein. The sample has fewer than 500,000 distinct CDR3 sequences; more than 12% are singletons. The specimen sequenced was blood. The receptor set was obtained from a woman younger than 45 with Graves' ophthalmopathy.

Comments on this clonotype: The junction shows a germline mismatch at one end, possibly a read error. The rearrangement joins TRBV6-2 or TRBV6-3 to TRBJ2-6; 7 nucleotides agree with TRBD1. The germline CDR1 and CDR2 sequences are MNHEY and SVGEGT. The CDR3 sequence is 18 residues long. In nucleotides, the CDR3 is TGTGCCAGCAGTCCTACGGCAGGGGGTGTAAATGGGGCCAACGTCCCGACTTTC. Its protein product is CASSPTAGGVNGANVPTF.

This clonotype was seen a handful of times. This may be a read error: a much more frequent sequence differs by one nucleotide. Because the CDR3 is missing its conserved closing phenylalanine or tryptophan, this is likely a read error. The V gene is TRBV18, the J gene TRBJ1-2; D gene unclear. Per the germline V gene, CDR1 is KGHSH and CDR2 is LQKENI. V lost 1 base and J lost 3, with 12 bases in between. The CDR3 contains 15 residues. As DNA, the CDR3 is TGTGCCAGCTCACCACAGGGTCGCGGGGACTATGGCTACACCCTC. Amino acid sequence: CASSPQGRGDYGYTL.

This clonotype was observed many times. The rearrangement joins TRBV5-1 to TRBJ2-5; tentatively, D is TRBD1 or TRBD2 (5 bases each). Trimming removed 4 bases at V and 5 bases at J, with 21 bases between. CDR1 and CDR2 from the germline V gene are SGHRS and YFSETQ. The CDR3 covers 16 residues. CDR3 region: CASSPVRDGLGETQYF. The CDR3 nucleotides are TGCGCCAGCAGCCCTGTCCGGGACGGTCTGGGGGAGACCCAGTACTTC.

This clonotype has a count of ten or more. The chain employs TRBV28 and TRBJ1-5; possibly TRBD1 for D (6 bases). This CDR3 has 15 amino acids. Germline loops: CDR1 MDHEN, CDR2 SYDVKM. With 4 bases removed from V and 3 bases from J, the gap between germline ends came to 13 bases. CDR3 amino acids: CASSSAGGNNQPQHF. The CDR3 nucleotides are TGTGCCAGCAGTTCTGCGGGGGGCAACAATCAGCCCCAGCATTTT.

Note on this clonotype: It may be a read error: a sequence one base away is much more abundant. The J gene is TRBJ1-6, the V gene TRBV2; D is perhaps TRBD1 (6 bases). CDR3 length: 14 residues. CDR1 and CDR2 (germline): SNHLY, FYNNEI. The CDR3 coding sequence is TGTACCAGCAGTGAGGGGGGCGAGGATTCACCCCTCCACTTT. Amino acid sequence: CTSSEGGEDSPLHF. The whole variable domain, filled in from reference TRBV2 and TRBJ1-6, reads EPEVTQTPSHQVTQMGQEVILRCVPISNHLYFYWYRQILGQKVEFLVSFYNNEISEKSEIFDDQFSVERPDGSNFTLKIRSTKLEDSAMYFCTSSEGGEDSPLHFGNGTRLTVT.

This clonotype was counted many times. The chain has TRBV12-3 or TRBV12-4 and TRBJ2-5; D possibly corresponds to TRBD2 (6 bases). V dropped 1 base and J dropped 4 bases, with 16 bases sitting between them. The CDR3 sequence is 16 residues long. CDR3 DNA sequence: TGTGCCAGCAGTTTAGGGGCGGCGGGGCGGGGAGAGACCCAGTACTTC. This encodes CASSLGAAGRGETQYF.

The chain recombines TRBV10-3 with TRBJ1-6; D perhaps matches TRBD1 (6 bases). This CDR3 spans 13 amino acids. The V gene lost 7 bases and the J gene lost 6 bases, with 10 bases spanning the gap. Germline CDR1 ENHRY, CDR2 SYGVKD. The CDR3 here is CAITMDSNSPLHF. Here the CDR3 DNA reads TGTGCCATCACCATGGACAGTAATTCACCCCTCCACTTT.

The rearrangement links TRBV2 to TRBJ2-5; 11 bases map to TRBD1. The CDR3 consists of 19 residues. Germline CDR1 reads SNHLY; CDR2 reads FYNNEI. The junction had 14 bases not matched to a gene; V was cut back by 5 bases and J by 0 bases. In DNA form, the CDR3 reads TGTGCCAGCAGTTTATACGGACAGGGGGCAGGGGGGTACCAAGAGACCCAGTACTTC. Amino acid sequence: CASSLYGQGAGGYQETQYF.

This clonotype was seen a few times. V and J are TRBV2 and TRBJ1-2; D ambiguous. Trimming pared 8 bases from V and 3 bases from J, leaving 16 bases between. The V gene's germline CDR1 is SNHLY and CDR2 FYNNEI. The CDR3 runs to 14 residues. CDR3 bases: TGTGCCAGCCACGACCCCCTGTCGGACTATGGCTACACCTTC. Translated: CASHDPLSDYGYTF. Filled out from reference TRBV2 and TRBJ1-2, the complete variable domain reads EPEVTQTPSHQVTQMGQEVILRCVPISNHLYFYWYRQILGQKVEFLVSFYNNEISEKSEIFDDQFSVERPDGSNFTLKIRSTKLEDSAMYFCASHDPLSDYGYTFGSGTRLTVV.

This clonotype was found many times. The CDR3 DNA is TGCAGTGCTAGAGTTCATGCGAACACCGGGGAGCTGTTTTTT. Translated: CSARVHANTGELFF. This chain uses TRBV20-1 with TRBJ2-2; D is unclear. This CDR3 has 14 residues. V was shortened by 1 base and J by 0 bases, with 6 bases between the two germline ends. Germline V gives CDR1 DFQATT, CDR2 SNEGSKA (reference sequence).

This clonotype was seen ten or more times. The V call is TRBV3-1, the J call TRBJ2-5; 13 nucleotides line up with TRBD2. Germline V CDR1 and CDR2: LGHDT, YNNKEL (reference sequence). With 0 bases clipped from V and 2 bases from J, the junction kept 12 bases outside the gene matches. This CDR3 has 20 residues. This CDR3 reads CASSQDELLAGGLPQETQYF. CDR3 nucleotides: TGTGCCAGCAGCCAAGACGAGTTACTAGCGGGGGGGCTGCCGCAAGAGACCCAGTACTTC.

At least ten counts were recorded for this clonotype. The chain combines TRBV11-1 with TRBJ1-1, with unresolved D. Germline lookup yields CDR1 SGHAT and CDR2 FQDESV (reference sequence). Trimming pared 2 bases from V and 1 base from J, leaving 11 bases between. This CDR3 comprises 15 residues. The CDR3 spells CASSLRTGRNTEAFF. DNA of the CDR3: TGTGCCAGCAGCTTAAGAACCGGGAGGAACACTGAAGCTTTCTTT.

The table lists this clonotype with many counts. The CDR3 DNA reads as TGTGCCAGCAGCCTAGCGGGGGGGAGTATGACCTACAATGAGCAGTTCTTC. Protein: CASSLAGGSMTYNEQFF. The chain recombines TRBV11-2 with TRBJ2-1; 12 nucleotides align to TRBD2. This CDR3 has 17 residues. V lost 5 bases and J lost 2; bases outside the gene matches: 7. CDR1 and CDR2 (germline): SGHAT, FQNNGV.

This clonotype was seen only a few times. A read error is possible here, since a much larger clone lies one base away. The chain carries TRBV28 and TRBJ1-5, with D perhaps matching TRBD1 (5 bases). This CDR3 has 15 amino acids. The germline gives CDR1 MDHEN, CDR2 SYDVKM. In DNA, the CDR3 is TGTGCCAGCAGCTTAGGCAGGGCTGGCAATCAGCACCAGCATTTT. Amino acids: CASSLGRAGNQHQHF. The full variable domain, with the rest looked up from reference TRBV28 and TRBJ1-5, is DVKVTQSSRYLVKRTGEKVFLECVQDMDHENMFWYRQDPGLGLRLIYFSYDVKMKEKGDIPEGYSVSREKKERFSLILESASTNQTSMYLCASSLGRAGNQHQHFGDGTRLSIL.

This clonotype was observed a handful of times. The chain carries TRBV5-1 and TRBJ2-1; 9 bases match TRBD2. V dropped 3 bases and J dropped 7; count of bases not matched to a gene: 8. Germline CDR1 reads SGHRS; CDR2 reads YFSETQ. The CDR3 is 15 amino acids. The CDR3 nucleotides read TGCGCCAGCAGCTCGACGGCGGGAGGGGTTAATGAGCAGTTCTTC. Its translation is CASSSTAGGVNEQFF.

The V and J genes are TRBV5-1 and TRBJ1-6, with D possibly TRBD1 on 5 matching bases. V was cut by 1 base and J by 7 bases, with 15 bases left in between. This CDR3 has 16 residues. The germline V gene encodes CDR1 SGHRS and CDR2 YFSETQ. The CDR3, as DNA: TGCGCCAGCAGCTTGAGGGCAGGGATAGTCAATTCACCCCTCCACTTT. Protein product: CASSLRAGIVNSPLHF. The complete variable domain, with remaining parts taken from reference TRBV5-1 and TRBJ1-6, reads KAGVTQTPRYLIKTRGQQVTLSCSPISGHRSVSWYQQTPGQGLQFLFEYFSETQRNKGNFPGRFSGRQFSNSRSEMNVSTLELGDSALYLCASSLRAGIVNSPLHFGNGTRLTVT.

This clonotype was picked up many times. The chain recombines TRBV28 with TRBJ1-1; D is perhaps TRBD1 (5 bases). The CDR3 covers 15 residues. The germline CDR1 and CDR2 sequences are MDHEN and SYDVKM. The V gene lost 4 bases and the J gene lost 0 bases, with 12 bases spanning the gap. The CDR3 loop is CASSSPPGMNTEAFF. CDR3 coding DNA: TGTGCCAGCAGTTCTCCGCCAGGGATGAACACTGAAGCTTTCTTT. The variable domain in full, with the rest retrieved from reference TRBV28 and TRBJ1-1, is DVKVTQSSRYLVKRTGEKVFLECVQDMDHENMFWYRQDPGLGLRLIYFSYDVKMKEKGDIPEGYSVSREKKERFSLILESASTNQTSMYLCASSSPPGMNTEAFFGQGTRLTVV.

At least ten counts were recorded for this clonotype. The chain links TRBV6-1 to TRBJ2-3; 10 bases are shared with TRBD2. CDR3 size: 17 residues. Germline-derived CDR1 and CDR2 are MNHNS and SASEGT. Trimming cost V 2 bases and J 1 base; bases outside gene matches: 6. CDR3 region: CASSEWGTSDGTDTQYF. The DNA of the CDR3 is TGTGCCAGCAGTGAATGGGGGACTAGCGACGGCACAGATACGCAGTATTTT.

In this sample, this clonotype turned up many times. The genes are TRBV11-2 and TRBJ1-5; 8 bases are a match to TRBD1. Germline CDR1 and CDR2: SGHAT and FQNNGV. J lost 2 bases, V lost 4 bases, and 1 base had no gene match. The CDR3 is 14 residues long. The chain's CDR3 is CASSSGQGNQPQHF. The CDR3 region has the DNA TGTGCCAGCAGCTCGGGACAGGGCAATCAGCCCCAGCATTTT.

On this clonotype itself: A read error may explain this, as a much larger clone is one base away. The chain uses TRBV20-1 and TRBJ2-7, with D unresolved. V was cut by 0 bases and J by 4 bases, with 13 bases left in between. The CDR3 is 14 amino acids. The V gene's germline CDR1 is DFQATT and CDR2 SNEGSKA (reference sequence). The CDR3 nucleotides read TGCAGTGCTAGAGATCAACTGGCAGTTTACGAGCAGTACTTC. This codes for CSARDQLAVYEQYF.

This clonotype was counted many times. J is TRBJ2-7 and V is TRBV30; TRBD1 is a possible D gene (5 bases). The germline V and J ends were trimmed by 3 bases and 3 bases, with 12 bases remaining between them. The CDR3 spans 13 residues. Looked up from germline, CDR1 is GTSNPN and CDR2 is SVGIG (reference sequence). CDR3 sequence reads: CAWRRGLGYEQYF. The DNA for the CDR3 is TGTGCCTGGAGAAGGGGATTAGGCTACGAGCAGTACTTC.

Many counts were recorded for this clonotype. The gene calls are TRBV15 and TRBJ1-1; D is unclear. Germline values: CDR1 LNHNV, CDR2 YYDKDF (reference sequence). This CDR3 is 13 amino acids long. Trimming shortened V by 0 bases and J by 1 base, and 3 bases separated the two germline ends. The CDR3 here is CATSRDPNTEAFF. The DNA for the CDR3 is TGTGCCACCAGCAGAGATCCGAACACTGAAGCTTTCTTT.

This clonotype was seen ten or more times. This rearrangement joins TRBV18 to TRBJ1-1, with 7 bases that match TRBD1. CDR1 and CDR2 (germline): KGHSH, LQKENI. V was pared by 1 base and J by 3 bases, with 14 bases of the junction left unmatched. The CDR3 is made up of 18 amino acids. The CDR3 DNA reads TGTGCCAGCTCACCACTCTACCGACAGGGCAGCGTGGACACTGAAGCTTTCTTT. Residues: CASSPLYRQGSVDTEAFF. Supplemented by reference TRBV18 and TRBJ1-1, the full variable domain reads NAGVMQNPRHLVRRRGQEARLRCSPMKGHSHVYWYRQLPEEGLKFMVYLQKENIIDESGMPKERFSAEFPKEGPSILRIQQVVRGDSAAYFCASSPLYRQGSVDTEAFFGQGTRLTVV.